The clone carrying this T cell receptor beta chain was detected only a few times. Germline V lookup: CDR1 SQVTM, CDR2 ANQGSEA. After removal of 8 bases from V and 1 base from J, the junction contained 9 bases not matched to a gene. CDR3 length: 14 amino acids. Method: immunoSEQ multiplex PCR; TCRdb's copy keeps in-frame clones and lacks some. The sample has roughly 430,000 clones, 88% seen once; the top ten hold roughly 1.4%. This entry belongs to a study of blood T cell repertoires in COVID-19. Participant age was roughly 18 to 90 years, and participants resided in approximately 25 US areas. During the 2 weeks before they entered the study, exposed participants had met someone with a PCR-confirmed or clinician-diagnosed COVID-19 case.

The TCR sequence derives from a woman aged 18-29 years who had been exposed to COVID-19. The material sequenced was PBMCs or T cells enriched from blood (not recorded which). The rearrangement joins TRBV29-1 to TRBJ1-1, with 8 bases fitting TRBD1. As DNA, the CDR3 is TGCAGCCGGCACACAGGGGGAGAGAACACTGAAGCTTTCTTT. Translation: CSRHTGGENTEAFF.